This T cell receptor beta chain was recorded in a study of blood T cell repertoires in COVID-19. The overall study: The origin of the acute and convalescent COVID-19 samples was the United States, Italy and Spain. The analysed material was cDNA or gDNA that came from T cells, B-cell-depleted T cells, or PBMCs.

Authors' methods: Amplification with reference gene primers provided the estimates of nucleated cell counts. Data came from immunoSEQ multiplex PCR; TCRdb stores just in-frame clones and leaves some out. The V and J calls and clone size are taken from that table; D and trimming were inferred from the DNA. The table includes over 70,000 clones, more than 65% detected once. The CDR3 has 13 residues. V dropped 10 bases and J dropped 1 base, with 10 bases sitting between them. The germline gives CDR1 ENHRY, CDR2 SYGVKD. This clone was picked up one time. The sample consisted of peripheral blood. This receptor was taken from a woman aged 80 or over with active or convalescent COVID-19. This chain connects TRBV10-3 to TRBJ2-2; D uncertain. In DNA form, the CDR3 reads TGTGCCACATCACCTAGGAACACCGGGGAGCTGTTTTTT. It encodes CATSPRNTGELFF.